This T cell receptor (beta chain) appears in the sequencing data of a study of beta chain features in type 1 diabetes. Study-level findings and limits: When Type 1 diabetes patients were examined, their TCRB CDR3s proved moderately but significantly shorter in all four CD4+ subsets. It was possible that PCR favored shorter templates, equally so in patients and controls. Patients' naive, central memory and regulatory TCRB repertoires appeared more alike than those of healthy donors. For TCRB rearrangement, an influence of HLA type remained unresolved here.

In its sample, this clone was seen once. What it recognizes is unknown. Germline V CDR1 and CDR2: MGHDK, SYGVNS. V was shortened by 2 bases and J by 8 bases, with 10 bases between the two germline ends. The CDR3 covers 13 residues. The entirety of the isolated RNA underwent reverse transcription, so expressed TCRB transcripts were sequenced. Libraries were prepared by immunoSEQ multiplex PCR; TCRdb keeps only in-frame clonotypes and omits some of them. Among 200,000 to 250,000 clones listed, about 71% were seen once. The chain recombines TRBV25-1 with TRBJ2-1; D unclear. The source material was naive CD4+ T cells from blood. The receptor was derived from a man aged 25 to 40 in good health. Written as DNA, the CDR3 is TGTGCCAGCAGTGAAACGAGTTACGATGAGCAGTTCTTC. Translating it yields CASSETSYDEQFF. Variable domain in full (rest from reference TRBV25-1 and TRBJ2-1): EADIYQTPRYLVIGTGKKITLECSQTMGHDKMYWYQQDPGMELHLIHYSYGVNSTEKGDLSSESTVSRIRTEHFPLTLESARPSHTSQYLCASSETSYDEQFFGPGTRLTVL.